The 4 T cell receptor beta chains listed next were all sequenced from one sample in a study of regulatory T cells in long-lasting Graves disease. Building of the TCR beta libraries involved iRepertoire HTBI primers and Arm-PCR of CDR3 regions. TCRdb called the multiplex PCR reads again in MiXCR, with one record for every CDR3 protein. The top ten hold approximately 15% of the sample, which has more than 350,000 distinct CDR3 sequences, 15% seen once. Time point in this sample: newly diagnosed GD, antithyroid drugs for less than 3 months. RNA extracted from PBMCs served as the sequencing template. In addition, the sample was reused for a study of T cells in Graves' hyperthyroidism and ophthalmopathy.

Sequencing used peripheral blood mononuclear cells (PBMCs), obtained at new diagnosis, from a patient treated with antithyroid drugs. The receptors here all came from a woman aged 25 to 39 with Graves disease.

Many counts were recorded for this clonotype. The J gene is TRBJ2-5, the V gene TRBV27, with D hard to call. The CDR3 runs to 11 residues. Deletions cut 6 bases from V and 5 bases from J, with 7 bases between. Per the germline V gene, CDR1 is MNHEY and CDR2 is SMNVEV (reference sequence). The CDR3 bases are TGTGCCAGCAGCTCGAGGGAGACCCAGTACTTC. Translation gives CASSSRETQYF.

This clonotype was seen a handful of times. The J gene is TRBJ2-4, the V gene TRBV19; maybe TRBD1 (6 bases). Trimming shortened V by 9 bases and J by 2 bases, and 11 bases separated the two germline ends. This CDR3 is built from 13 residues. Germline V CDR1 and CDR2: LNHDA, SQIVND (reference sequence). CDR3 amino acids: CASSTGPKNIQYF. In nucleotides, the CDR3 is TGTGCCAGCAGCACAGGGCCCAAAAACATTCAGTACTTC.

The table lists this clonotype with many counts. V usage is TRBV6-1 and J usage is TRBJ2-4; 7 bases match TRBD1. Per the germline V gene, CDR1 is MNHNS and CDR2 is SASEGT. After removal of 5 bases from V and 6 bases from J, the junction contained 13 bases not matched to a gene. This CDR3 comprises 16 residues. The chain's CDR3 is CASSKTGIGTGNIQYF. Written as DNA, the CDR3 is TGTGCCAGCAGTAAGACAGGGATAGGCACGGGAAACATTCAGTACTTC.

This sequence joins TRBV20-1 and TRBJ2-5; 11 bases align to TRBD1. The V gene end was trimmed by 3 bases and the J gene end by 7 bases; junction bases not matched to a gene: 7. The CDR3 sequence is 14 residues long. Germline V gives CDR1 DFQATT, CDR2 SNEGSKA (reference sequence). CDR3 sequence (DNA): TGCAGTGCTAGCCATGGACAGGGGGCTGGGACCCAGTACTTC. Translation gives CSASHGQGAGTQYF.